Detailed here is one TCR beta chain. Its target is not known. Data came from immunoSEQ multiplex PCR; TCRdb stores just in-frame clones and leaves some out. The sample consists of roughly 200,000 clones, approximately 93% of them appearing once. Germline V gene sequence: CDR1 LNHDA, CDR2 SQIVND (reference sequence). J gave up 3 bases and V 4 bases, and 5 bases lay outside the gene matches. The CDR3 extends over 14 amino acids. The data stem from a study of T cell responses to AZD1222 COVID-19 vaccine. Points from the study as a whole: Only 5 or 6 AZD1222 recipients tested seropositive at baseline. The study found vaccine-associated CD4 TCRs spanning spike, dominant at 160-218 and 743-854.

The receptor was isolated from an adult who received the AZD1222 COVID-19 vaccine. The rearrangement uses TRBV19 and TRBJ2-7, with 8 bases lining up with TRBD1. The sequences come from peripheral blood, collected 28 days after the second AZD1222 dose. The CDR3 nucleotides are TGTGCCAGTAGTAAGACAGGGGTACTCTACGAGCAGTACTTC. Its protein is CASSKTGVLYEQYF. The complete variable domain, with remaining parts taken from reference TRBV19 and TRBJ2-7, reads DGGITQSPKYLFRKEGQNVTLSCEQNLNHDAMYWYRQDPGQGLRLIYYSQIVNDFQKGDIAEGYSVSREKKESFPLTVTSAQKNPTAFYLCASSKTGVLYEQYFGPGTRLTVT.